This T cell receptor (beta chain) emerged from a study of blood T cells in healthy people across ages. Findings of the study overall: Strongly correlated with naive T cell percentage was TCR beta diversity. Observed TCR beta diversity per million T cells went down as age went up. This fall followed a roughly linear course with age.

This clonotype was observed a few times. Its target is not known. Per-sample yields of isolated PBMCs were at least 6 million. Then a second PCR, running roughly 7 to 11 cycles, was carried out with a sample-barcoded 5' primer and a J-beta primer mix. Tagging of each cDNA molecule was performed by a template-switch adaptor with 12 random nucleotides. TCRdb reprocessed the 5' RACE reads with MiXCR, giving one entry per CDR3 protein. The table records about 1.5 million distinct CDR3 sequences, roughly 43% of them present only once. With 9 bases removed from V and 2 bases from J, the gap between germline ends came to 16 bases. CDR1 ENHRY and CDR2 SYGVKD come from the germline V gene. There are 14 residues in the CDR3.

The clonotype was recovered from a woman younger than 35 in good health. The chain couples TRBV10-3 to TRBJ1-2; D is unclear. Sequencing was done on a sample of blood. CDR3 amino acids: CAIYQTVGNYGYTF. For the CDR3, the DNA is TGTGCCATATATCAGACGGTTGGGAACTATGGCTACACCTTC.